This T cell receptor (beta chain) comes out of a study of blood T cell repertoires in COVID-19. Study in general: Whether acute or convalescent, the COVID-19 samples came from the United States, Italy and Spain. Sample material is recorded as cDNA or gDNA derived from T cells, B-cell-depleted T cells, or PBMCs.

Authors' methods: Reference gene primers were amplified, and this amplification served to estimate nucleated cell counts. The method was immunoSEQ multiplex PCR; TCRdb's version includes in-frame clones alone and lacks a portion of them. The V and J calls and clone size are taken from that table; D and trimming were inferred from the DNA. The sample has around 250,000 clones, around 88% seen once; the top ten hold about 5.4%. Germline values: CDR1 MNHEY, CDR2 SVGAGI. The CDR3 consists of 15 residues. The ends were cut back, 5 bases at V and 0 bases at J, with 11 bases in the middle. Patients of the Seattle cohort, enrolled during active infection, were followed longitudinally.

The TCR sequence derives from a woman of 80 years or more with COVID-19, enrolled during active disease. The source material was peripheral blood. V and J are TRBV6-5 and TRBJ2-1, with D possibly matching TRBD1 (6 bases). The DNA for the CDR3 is TGTGCCAGCAGTCGGACAGCCCTCTCCTACAATGAGCAGTTCTTC. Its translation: CASSRTALSYNEQFF.